This T cell receptor beta chain was captured in a study of T cell changes during pregnancy in multiple sclerosis. V lost 4 bases to trimming and J lost 7 bases; unmatched junction nucleotides: 9. The CDR3 is made up of 16 amino acids. The V gene's germline CDR1 is SGHNT and CDR2 YYREEE (reference sequence). Repertoires were generated with immunoSEQ multiplex PCR, while TCRdb's copy carries only in-frame clones and drops some. The table shows some 80,000 clones, with nearly 95% occurring only once. The sequenced sample was peripheral blood, obtained in the second trimester of pregnancy. This rearrangement joins TRBV5-4 to TRBJ2-1; TRBD2 matches 12 bases. This clonotype was sampled from a female donor with multiple sclerosis, enrolled in a pregnancy study. This chain's CDR3 is CASSPSRTSGTNEQFF. As DNA, the CDR3 is TGTGCCAGCAGCCCGAGTCGGACTAGCGGGACGAATGAGCAGTTCTTC.